This TCR beta chain was identified during a study of sequential checkpoint blockade in melanoma. By its share, this clone is medium-sized (0.01 to 0.1%). Treatment of the sample: randomized to nivolumab then ipilimumab (arm A) or the reverse (arm B). This table comes from immunoSEQ multiplex PCR, and its TCRdb copy is limited to in-frame clones, with some not included. Among thousands of clones listed, 25% to 30% were seen once. The J segment lost 4 bases and the V segment lost 1 base, leaving 4 bases of the junction unmatched. This CDR3 has 15 amino acids. Germline CDR1 is LNHDA and CDR2 is SQIVND (reference sequence).

The material was tumor tissue (inferred from file names), obtained from a patient given nivolumab and ipilimumab in sequence. This sequence joins TRBV19 and TRBJ2-5, with 9 nucleotides matching TRBD2. This TCR was sampled from a human donor with melanoma. As DNA, the CDR3 is TGTGCCAGTAGTATAGTTAGCGGGAGTCGAGAGACCCAGTACTTC. Its translation is CASSIVSGSRETQYF.